These T cell receptor beta chains were read from a single sample in a study of T cells in localized non-small cell lung cancer. Measured with immunoSEQ multiplex PCR; TCRdb has only the in-frame clones, and not every one. Here the sample spans about 2,000 clones, 30% to 35% being singletons. The specimen was normal lung tissue next to the tumor, collected before any cancer treatment. Receptors originate from a male donor at least 60 years old with stage III squamous cell lung carcinoma. Both conserved end residues are part of each CDR3. A D gene is named only where the DNA matches it firmly. Not all rows give a size; the values are once, few, many and, for expanded clones, a class.

clone size	V gene	J gene	D gene	CDR3 protein	CDR3 DNA
hyperexpanded	TRBV4-1	TRBJ1-2	.	CASSQVKGTSYGYTF	TGCGCCAGCAGCCAAGTGAAGGGGACCAGCTATGGCTACACCTTC
few	TRBV9	TRBJ1-1	.	CATGREWDTEAFF	TGTGCCACGGGACGGGAATGGGACACTGAAGCTTTCTTT
.	TRBV4-1	TRBJ1-2	.	CASSHQVGSNYGYTF	TGCGCCAGCAGCCACCAGGTCGGGTCTAACTATGGCTACACCTTC
few	TRBV30	TRBJ1-3	.	CAWSLRTRRSGNTIYF	TGTGCCTGGAGTCTGAGGACTCGCCGATCTGGAAACACCATATATTTT
few	TRBV5-1	TRBJ1-4	.	CASSLGDGGAIEKLFF	TGCGCCAGCAGCTTGGGGGATGGGGGCGCGATAGAAAAACTGTTTTTT
.	TRBV30	TRBJ2-5	TRBD1	CAWKGQQETQYF	TGTGCCTGGAAGGGACAGCAAGAGACCCAGTACTTC
few	TRBV4-1	TRBJ1-2	.	CASSPNRDSNYGYTF	TGCGCCAGCAGCCCAAACCGGGACTCAAACTATGGCTACACCTTC
few	TRBV19	TRBJ2-7	.	CASRPGAVYTHEQYF	TGTGCCAGTAGACCTGGGGCAGTTTATACCCACGAGCAGTACTTC
.	TRBV30	TRBJ1-2	TRBD1	CAWWDRGHGYTF	TGTGCCTGGTGGGACAGGGGGCACGGCTACACCTTC
few	TRBV28	TRBJ1-3	.	CASREGFSGNTIYF	TGTGCCAGCCGGGAGGGCTTCTCTGGAAACACCATATATTTT
few	TRBV10-3	TRBJ1-3	.	CAISEIETGVSGNTIYF	TGTGCCATCAGTGAGATAGAGACAGGAGTTTCTGGAAACACCATATATTTT
few	TRBV6-8	TRBJ1-4	.	CASSSSGTTNEKLFF	TGTGCCAGCAGTTCTTCCGGGACGACTAATGAAAAACTGTTTTTT
.	TRBV6-8	TRBJ2-5	TRBD1	CASSRDSRQTQYF	TGTGCCAGCAGTCGGGACAGTAGACAGACCCAGTACTTC
few	TRBV6-8	TRBJ1-1	.	CAIRQQASNTEAFF	TGTGCCATCAGACAGCAGGCTTCTAACACTGAAGCTTTCTTT
.	TRBV19	TRBJ1-6	TRBD1	CASRAGQGYNSPLHF	TGTGCCAGTAGGGCGGGACAGGGGTATAATTCACCCCTCCACTTT
medium-sized	TRBV6-1	TRBJ2-4	.	CASSEGGRGNIQYF	TGTGCCAGCAGTGAAGGGGGGCGGGGAAACATTCAGTACTTC
.	TRBV6-1	TRBJ1-5	.	CASSEAPPDQPQHF	TGTGCCAGCAGTGAAGCTCCTCCAGATCAGCCCCAGCATTTT
.	TRBV6-8	TRBJ1-1	TRBD1	CATGTENTEAFF	TGTGCCACGGGGACAGAGAACACTGAAGCTTTCTTT
few	TRBV6-8	TRBJ2-7	.	CASSSQAYEQYF	TGTGCCAGCAGTTCGCAGGCCTACGAGCAGTACTTC